The next 6 T cell receptor beta chains were all read from a single sample in a study of T-cell memory formation after mild COVID-19. Each CDR3 protein gets one entry after TCRdb re-called the 5' RACE reads with MiXCR. The sample consists of more than 150,000 distinct CDR3 sequences, about 18% of them appearing once. The specimen sequenced was PBMCs or a T cell subset sorted from them (not recorded which). The origin of the receptors is a man aged 18 to 30 who had mild COVID-19 (a few samples of this study predate the infection). Cell type and time point are not known.

There are many counts of this clonotype. This chain uses TRBV5-1 with TRBJ2-6; 7 bases match TRBD1. This CDR3 has 17 residues. After removal of 6 bases from V and 2 bases from J, the junction contained 11 bases not matched to a gene. The germline CDR1 and CDR2 sequences are SGHRS and YFSETQ. This chain's CDR3 is CASTLRATGTGANVLTF. In nucleotides, the CDR3 is TGCGCCAGCACCCTCCGAGCGACAGGGACTGGGGCCAACGTCCTGACTTTC.

The genes are TRBV6-1 and TRBJ1-1; possibly TRBD1 for D (5 bases). Trimming took off 8 bases at V and 4 bases at J, with 20 bases between the two ends. Per the germline V gene, CDR1 is MNHNS and CDR2 is SASEGT. This CDR3 comprises 15 residues. DNA for the CDR3: TGTGCCAGCTTGGAGTGGGAACAGGCAGGCACTGAAGCTTTCTTT. It encodes CASLEWEQAGTEAFF.

The V call is TRBV20-1, the J call TRBJ1-2, with no clear D. The CDR3 consists of 11 residues. With 7 bases removed from V and 7 bases from J, the gap between germline ends came to 13 bases. Germline V gives CDR1 DFQATT, CDR2 SNEGSKA (reference sequence). The CDR3 protein is CSGVGSLGYTF. The CDR3 bases are TGCAGTGGTGTGGGATCACTTGGCTACACCTTC.

The sample holds a few counts of this clonotype. J is TRBJ1-2 and V is TRBV28, with unresolved D. The V gene lost 5 bases and the J gene lost 4 bases, with 8 bases spanning the gap. The germline V gene has CDR1 MDHEN and CDR2 SYDVKM. CDR3 length equals 12 residues. CDR3 in amino acids: CASSPESYGYTF. CDR3 in DNA: TGTGCCAGCAGTCCGGAGTCCTATGGCTACACCTTC.

The chain couples TRBV5-4 to TRBJ2-7, with TRBD2 as a possible D gene (7 bases). This CDR3 has 13 amino acids. The V gene lost 4 bases and the J gene lost 7 bases, with 15 bases spanning the gap. In germline, CDR1 is SGHNT, CDR2 YYREEE (reference sequence). CDR3 amino acids: CASSPAGAREQYV. CDR3 nucleotide sequence: TGTGCCAGCAGCCCGGCGGGGGCCCGGGAGCAGTACGTC.

The chain employs TRBV6-1 and TRBJ1-2; no reliable D call. The CDR3 runs 14 residues. CDR1 is MNHNS and CDR2 is SASEGT in the germline V gene. Between the trimmed V and J ends, which lost 0 bases and 4 bases, there was a span of 9 bases. Here the CDR3 reads CASSEAGRSYGYTF. The CDR3 nucleotides read TGTGCCAGCAGTGAAGCTGGCAGGAGCTATGGCTACACCTTC.